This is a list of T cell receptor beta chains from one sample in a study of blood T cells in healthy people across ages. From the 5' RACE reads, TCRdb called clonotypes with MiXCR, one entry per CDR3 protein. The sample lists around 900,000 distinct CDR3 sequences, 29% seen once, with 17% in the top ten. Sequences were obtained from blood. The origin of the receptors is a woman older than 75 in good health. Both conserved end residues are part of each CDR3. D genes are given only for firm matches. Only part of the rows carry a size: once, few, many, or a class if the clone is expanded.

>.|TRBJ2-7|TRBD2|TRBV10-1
TGCGCCAGCAGTGCCATGGGACTAGCGGGGGGCCACGTTCCAGGCGAGCAGTACTTC
CASSAMGLAGGHVPGEQYF
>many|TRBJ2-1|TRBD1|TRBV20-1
TGCAGTGCTACGCCCACCGGGACAGGGTTGTACAATGAGCAGTTCTTC
CSATPTGTGLYNEQFF
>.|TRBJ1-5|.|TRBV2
TGTGCCAGCACCCTACAGGGAAGCAATCAGCCCCAGCATTTT
CASTLQGSNQPQHF
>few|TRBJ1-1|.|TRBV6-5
TGTGCCAGCAGAAAAAACCACAGGGTTGGCACTGAAGCTTTCTTT
CASRKNHRVGTEAFF
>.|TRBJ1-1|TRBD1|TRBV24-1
TGTGCCGCCAGTGATTTGCTTGGGACAGCCACTGAAGCTTTCTTT
CAASDLLGTATEAFF
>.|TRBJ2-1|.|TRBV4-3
TGCGCCAGCAGCCAAGATACGTCCCTAGCCTCTTTTGTGAATGAGCAGTTCTTC
CASSQDTSLASFVNEQFF
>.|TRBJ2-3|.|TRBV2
TGTTATTCTACCCGAGGCACAGATACGCAGTATTTT
CYSTRGTDTQYF
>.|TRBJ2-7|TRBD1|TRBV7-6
TGTGCCAGCAGCCCCGTAGGGACAGGGGTTCGCCGGGAGCAGTACTTC
CASSPVGTGVRREQYF
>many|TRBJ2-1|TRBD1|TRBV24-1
TGTGCCACCAGTCCCCCCCGGGACAGCAATGAGCAGTTCTTC
CATSPPRDSNEQFF
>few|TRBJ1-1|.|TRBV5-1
TGCGCCAGCAGCTTGGGCAGGGGAAGCAACACTGAAGCTTTCTTT
CASSLGRGSNTEAFF
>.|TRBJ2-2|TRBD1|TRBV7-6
TGTGCCAGCAGCCCCTTGACAGGGGTAATCGGGGAGCTGTTTTTT
CASSPLTGVIGELFF
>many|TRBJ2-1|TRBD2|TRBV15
TGTGCCACCAGCCCCCGTGGTAGCGGGGGCTACAATGAGCAGTTCTTC
CATSPRGSGGYNEQFF
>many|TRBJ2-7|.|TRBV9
TGTGCCAGCAGCGTAGTGATTTTGGGGGGAGGTTACGAGCAGTACTTC
CASSVVILGGGYEQYF
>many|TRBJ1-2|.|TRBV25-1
TGTGCCAGCAGTGAACCCACAGGAGTGTATGGCTACACCTTC
CASSEPTGVYGYTF
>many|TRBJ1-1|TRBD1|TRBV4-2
TGTGCCAGCAGCCAATCCGACAGGGAGGGCACTGAAGCTTTCTTT
CASSQSDREGTEAFF
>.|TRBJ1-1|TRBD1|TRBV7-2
TGTGCCAGCAGCTTTGTTGGGACAGGGATAACTGAAGCTTTCTTT
CASSFVGTGITEAFF
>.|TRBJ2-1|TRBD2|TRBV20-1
TGCAGAGTCGATAGCGGGGGGGCGGTCAATGAGCAGTTCTTC
CRVDSGGAVNEQFF
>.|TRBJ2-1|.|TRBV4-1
TGCGCCAGCAGCCAAGACCCGGGAAACTACAATGAGCAGTTCTTC
CASSQDPGNYNEQFF
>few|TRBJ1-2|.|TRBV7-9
TGTGCCAGCAGCGACCTACCCCTCGGGGGTGGCTACACCTTC
CASSDLPLGGGYTF
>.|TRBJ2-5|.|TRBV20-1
TGCAGTGCCATGGAACAGGGTGAGACCCAGTACTTC
CSAMEQGETQYF
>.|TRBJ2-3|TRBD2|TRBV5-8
TGTGCCAGCAGCTTGGTCGGCGGGGGTGTGGGCACAGATACGCAGTATTTT
CASSLVGGGVGTDTQYF
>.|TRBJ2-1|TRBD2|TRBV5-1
TGCGCCAGCAGCCGGACTAGCGGGACCTTCCTTGAGCAGTTCTTC
CASSRTSGTFLEQFF
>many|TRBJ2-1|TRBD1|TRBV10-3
TGTGCCATCAGGCGGGACAGGGTGAATGAGCAGTTCTTC
CAIRRDRVNEQFF
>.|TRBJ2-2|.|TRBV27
TGTGCCGGCAGTTTTTTAACTACAGGGACGCGGACCGGGGAGCTGTTTTTT
CAGSFLTTGTRTGELFF
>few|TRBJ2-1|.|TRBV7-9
TGTGCCAGCAGCCGGGCAGGGGGGGGCCCCGGTGAGCGGTTCTTC
CASSRAGGGPGERFF
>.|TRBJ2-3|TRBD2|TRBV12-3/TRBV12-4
TGTGCCAGCATCACTAGCGGGGCCGCAGATGCGGAGTATTTT
CASITSGAADAEYF
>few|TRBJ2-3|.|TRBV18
TGTGCCAGCTCACCACTAGCTGGGCAAGATACGCAGTATTTT
CASSPLAGQDTQYF
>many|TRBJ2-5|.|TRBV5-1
TGCGCCAGCAGCTTGGCGCCTCAGGGTATCACCCAAGAGACCCAGTACTTC
CASSLAPQGITQETQYF
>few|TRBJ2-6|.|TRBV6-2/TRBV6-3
TGTGCCAGCAGTTATCCCCCCCCTGGGGCCAACGTCCTGACTTTC
CASSYPPPGANVLTF
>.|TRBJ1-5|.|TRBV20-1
TGCAGTGCTAGACGGTTGGGCAGGGGAAACAATCAGCCCCAGCATTTT
CSARRLGRGNNQPQHF
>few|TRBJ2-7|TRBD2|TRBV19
TGTGCCAGTGCCGGGGGGGGGAGCTCCTACGAGCAGTACTTC
CASAGGGSSYEQYF
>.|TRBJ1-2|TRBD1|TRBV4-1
TGCGCCAGCAGCCAAGAATCCGCGGGACAGAGCTATGGCTACACCTTC
CASSQESAGQSYGYTF
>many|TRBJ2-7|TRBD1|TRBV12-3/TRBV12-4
TGTGCCAGCAGATCCGGGACAGGGACGCACGAGCAGTACTTC
CASRSGTGTHEQYF
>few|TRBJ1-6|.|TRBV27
TGTGCCAGCAGCAACGGCGCTCCTTATAATTCACCCCTCCACTTT
CASSNGAPYNSPLHF
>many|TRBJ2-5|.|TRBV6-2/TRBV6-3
TGTGCCAGCAGTTACTCGACTAGGGGGCAGTACTTC
CASSYSTRGQYF
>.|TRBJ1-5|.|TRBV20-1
TGCAGTGCTTTTACGGGGATTGGGATTTGGCCCCAGCATTTT
CSAFTGIGIWPQHF
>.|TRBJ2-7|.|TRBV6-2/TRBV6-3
TGTGCCAGCAACCTGGAGGGCTACAATGAGCAGTGCTTC
CASNLEGYNEQCF
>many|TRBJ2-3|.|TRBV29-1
TGCAGCTCAACCGCCGGGGGCCCCACAGATACGCAGTATTTT
CSSTAGGPTDTQYF
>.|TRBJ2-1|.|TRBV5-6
TGTGCCAGCAGCTCCGCGGGAAACGAGCAGTTCTTC
CASSSAGNEQFF
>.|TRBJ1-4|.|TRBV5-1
TGCGCCAGCAGCTTGCAAAACTCAAATGAAAAACTGTTTTTT
CASSLQNSNEKLFF
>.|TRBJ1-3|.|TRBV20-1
TGCAGTGCTAGTGGAGCACAGATCTCTGGAAACACCATATATTTT
CSASGAQISGNTIYF
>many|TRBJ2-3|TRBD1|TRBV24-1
TGTGCCACCGGGAGGACAGGGGTAGATACGCAGTATTTT
CATGRTGVDTQYF
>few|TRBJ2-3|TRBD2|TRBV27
TGTGCCAGCAGTTCCTCAGGACTAGCGGGGATGGGAGGAAGGGGCACAGATACGCAGTATTTT
CASSSSGLAGMGGRGTDTQYF
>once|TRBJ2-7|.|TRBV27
TGTGCCAGCAGTACGACAGCAAACTACGAGCAGTACTTC
CASSTTANYEQYF
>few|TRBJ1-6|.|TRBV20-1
TGCAGCTCCCGGGCCTCTTATAATTCACCCCTCCACTTT
CSSRASYNSPLHF
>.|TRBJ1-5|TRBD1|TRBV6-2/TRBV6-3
TGTGCCAGCAGAAAAGACAGGGGCAGAACTTCGCCCCAGCATTTT
CASRKDRGRTSPQHF
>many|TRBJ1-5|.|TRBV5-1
TGCGCCAGCAGCTTGGGGGACGGTGATCAGCCCCAGCATTTT
CASSLGDGDQPQHF
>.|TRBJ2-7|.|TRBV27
TGTGCCAGCAGCCTCACTGTAGGCAGTTCGACCTACGAGCAGTACTTC
CASSLTVGSSTYEQYF
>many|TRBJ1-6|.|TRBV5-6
TGTGCCAGCAGCTTGTATCGCCGGGAACAGGGAAATTCACCCCTCCACTTT
CASSLYRREQGNSPLHF
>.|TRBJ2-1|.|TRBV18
TGTACCAGCTCTCAAAGGGGGGAGGCCCACAATGAGCAGTTCTTC
CTSSQRGEAHNEQFF
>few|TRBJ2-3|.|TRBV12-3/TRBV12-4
TGTGCCAGCAGTTGGGGCGGTCACAGGTATTTT
CASSWGGHRYF
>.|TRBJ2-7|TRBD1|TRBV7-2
TGTGCCAGCACCTACCTCCGACAGGGAATCTACGAGCAGTACTTC
CASTYLRQGIYEQYF
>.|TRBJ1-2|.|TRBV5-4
TGTGCCAGCAGCGACGGACCCAAAGAGGATGGCTACACCTTC
CASSDGPKEDGYTF
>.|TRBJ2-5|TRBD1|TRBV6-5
TGTGCCAGCAGTTACCGGCCAGGGGGAGAGACCCAGTACTTC
CASSYRPGGETQYF
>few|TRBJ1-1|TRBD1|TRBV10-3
TGTGCCATCAGTGAGAGGGGGCGGTACACTGAAGCTTTCTTT
CAISERGRYTEAFF